Given below is one T cell receptor (beta chain) in context. CDR3 size: 15 residues. Deletions cut 4 bases from V and 4 bases from J, with 16 bases between. The germline V gene has CDR1 MNHEY and CDR2 SVGEGT. The sample belongs to a study of blood T cells in healthy people across ages. Alongside a J-beta primer mix, a sample-barcoded 5' primer served in a second PCR lasting roughly 7 to 12 cycles. The authors tagged each cDNA molecule using a template-switch adaptor with 12 random nucleotides. TCRdb called the 5' RACE reads again in MiXCR, with one record for every CDR3 protein. The top ten clones hold about 20% of a sample with about 730,000 distinct CDR3 sequences, about 40% of them seen once.

The chain has TRBV6-2 or TRBV6-3 and TRBJ1-1; D not certain. Sequencing used blood. The source is a woman aged 55-70 years in good health. In DNA, the CDR3 is TGTGCCAGCAGTTCAAGGACCTCATCCAGCACTGAAGCTTTCTTT. It encodes CASSSRTSSSTEAFF.